One sample yielded the 27 T cell receptor beta chains listed below, sequenced in a study of CD8 T cells in Susac syndrome. It was with random hexamers that roughly 0.5 to 1 ug RNA was reverse transcribed. TCRdb used MiXCR to reprocess the immunoSEQ multiplex PCR reads, holding one entry per CDR3 protein. Counted here are around 130,000 distinct CDR3 sequences, 85% to 95% occurring once; the ten biggest clones make up roughly 0.098%. Sequences were obtained from CD4+ T cells from PBMCs. All receptors derive from a human donor in good health.

This sequence joins TRBV23-1 and TRBJ1-5; D unclear. TRBV23-1 counts as an open reading frame of uncertain function. V was clipped by 4 bases and J by 6 bases, with 10 bases between them. CDR3 size: 13 residues. CDR3 amino acids: CASSPPDAQPQHF. DNA for the CDR3: TGCGCCAGCAGTCCCCCGGATGCTCAGCCCCAGCATTTT.

This clonotype has only one observation. The chain uses TRBV7-3 and TRBJ2-1; 8 bases line up with TRBD2. J lost 7 bases, V lost 0 bases, and 2 bases had no gene match. The CDR3 runs 14 residues. Per germline, CDR1 SGHTA and CDR2 FQGTGA. CDR3 DNA sequence: TGTGCCAGCAGCTTAACGGGACTAGGTAATGAGCAGTTCTTC. Its protein product is CASSLTGLGNEQFF.

The J gene is TRBJ1-2, the V gene TRBV7-9, with a possible D match to TRBD1 (6 bases). This CDR3 has 14 amino acids. Germline lookup yields CDR1 SEHNR and CDR2 FQNEAQ (reference sequence). The germline V and J ends were trimmed by 5 bases and 4 bases, with 14 bases remaining between them. The CDR3 loop is CASSDRDTAYGYTF. In DNA form, the CDR3 reads TGTGCCAGCAGCGACCGGGACACTGCCTATGGCTACACCTTC. Combining the CDR3 with reference TRBV7-9 and TRBJ1-2 gives the whole variable domain DTGVSQNPRHKITKRGQNVTFRCDPISEHNRLYWYRQTLGQGPEFLTYFQNEAQLEKSRLLSDRFSAERPKGSFSTLEIQRTEQGDSAMYLCASSDRDTAYGYTFGSGTRLTVV.

The chain has TRBV7-2 and TRBJ2-2; D is ambiguous. V lost 7 bases and J 2 bases, leaving 11 bases between the germline ends. This CDR3 region has 14 residues. Germline CDR1 is SGHTA and CDR2 is FQGNSA. Here the CDR3 reads CASTGQINTGELFF. The CDR3 DNA is TGTGCCAGCACCGGTCAGATAAACACCGGGGAGCTGTTTTTT.

The chain is built from TRBV12-3 or TRBV12-4 and TRBJ1-5; D unclear. V lost 1 base to trimming and J lost 3 bases, with 7 bases between them. The CDR3 totals 14 residues. DNA of the CDR3: TGTGCCAGCAGTTTAGAAACCAACAATCAGCCCCAGCATTTT. Protein: CASSLETNNQPQHF.

The CDR3 sequence is CASRPGLAGSTDTQYF. The CDR3 coding sequence is TGTGCCAGCAGACCCGGACTAGCGGGAAGCACAGATACGCAGTATTTT. The genes are TRBV6-1 and TRBJ2-3, with 12 bases that match TRBD2. V lost 6 bases to trimming and J lost 0 bases; unmatched junction nucleotides: 4. Germline CDR1 is MNHNS and CDR2 is SASEGT. This CDR3 has 16 residues.

This sequence joins TRBV4-3 and TRBJ2-2, with D unclear. Per the germline V gene, CDR1 is LGHNA and CDR2 is YSLEER. V shed 0 bases and J shed 6 bases, with 8 bases lying between them. The CDR3 totals 14 residues. The CDR3 protein is CASSQEAIAGELFF. CDR3 DNA sequence: TGCGCCAGCAGCCAAGAGGCGATAGCCGGGGAGCTGTTTTTT.

This clonotype turned up a few times. The chain has TRBV7-9 and TRBJ2-5; the D is unclear. The V gene's germline CDR1 is SEHNR and CDR2 FQNEAQ (reference sequence). The CDR3 runs to 12 residues. Trimming took 4 bases from V and 7 from J, leaving 10 bases between them. Here the CDR3 DNA reads TGTGCCAGCAGCTCGGCTCTCGGGACCCAGTACTTC. Translating it yields CASSSALGTQYF.

In this sample, this clonotype turned up once. This chain connects TRBV25-1 to TRBJ2-7; 8 nucleotides agree with TRBD1. The CDR3 extends over 15 amino acids. Looked up from germline, CDR1 is MGHDK and CDR2 is SYGVNS. V trimming: 6 bases; J trimming: 3 bases; junction bases outside the gene matches: 10. The DNA of the CDR3 is TGTGCCAGCAGAGAGACAGGGGCTATCAACTACGAGCAGTACTTC. It yields the protein CASRETGAINYEQYF.

This chain connects TRBV30 to TRBJ2-5; 7 nucleotides agree with TRBD2. CDR1 GTSNPN and CDR2 SVGIG come from the germline V gene (reference sequence). The CDR3 has 15 residues. The V gene end was trimmed by 2 bases and the J gene end by 1 base; junction bases not matched to a gene: 7. CDR3 sequence: CAWSPSAGVQETQYF. In DNA, the CDR3 is TGTGCCTGGAGTCCCTCGGCGGGGGTCCAAGAGACCCAGTACTTC. The complete variable domain, with remaining parts taken from reference TRBV30 and TRBJ2-5, reads SQTIHQWPATLVQPVGSPLSLECTVEGTSNPNLYWYRQAAGRGLQLLFYSVGIGQISSEVPQNLSASRPQDRQFILSSKKLLLSDSGFYLCAWSPSAGVQETQYFGPGTRLLVL.

The chain combines TRBV5-6 with TRBJ2-1; unclear D gene. Trimming removed 0 bases from V and 4 bases from J, with 23 bases in between. The CDR3 runs to 19 residues. CDR1 SGHDT and CDR2 YYEEEE come from the germline V gene. The CDR3 region is CASSLGGMRKSREYNEQFF. The CDR3 DNA reads as TGTGCCAGCAGCTTGGGGGGAATGAGGAAATCCCGAGAGTACAATGAGCAGTTCTTC.

The chain employs TRBV5-1 and TRBJ2-3; 8 bases line up with TRBD2. Trimming took 2 bases from V and 1 from J; bases not matched to a gene: 6. The CDR3 runs 16 residues. Germline V gives CDR1 SGHRS, CDR2 YFSETQ. CDR3 loop: CASSFLTSVGTDTQYF. The DNA for the CDR3 is TGCGCCAGCAGCTTTTTGACTAGCGTAGGCACAGATACGCAGTATTTT.

The sample holds one count of this clonotype. The gene calls are TRBV7-9 and TRBJ2-1; 11 bases are shared with TRBD2. This CDR3 comprises 14 residues. Trimming at V came to 11 bases and at J to 2 bases, leaving 5 bases not matched to a gene. The germline CDR1 and CDR2 sequences are SEHNR and FQNEAQ (reference sequence). CDR3 residues: CAGLAGGTYNEQFF. The CDR3 nucleotides read TGTGCCGGTTTAGCGGGAGGGACCTACAATGAGCAGTTCTTC.

This sequence joins TRBV7-9 and TRBJ2-3; a weak D match, TRBD1 (5 bases). The germline gives CDR1 SEHNR, CDR2 FQNEAQ (reference sequence). The germline V and J ends were trimmed by 6 bases and 0 bases, with 13 bases remaining between them. CDR3 length: 15 amino acids. In DNA, the CDR3 is TGTGCCAGCAGTCGTAGTAAGGGGAGCACAGATACGCAGTATTTT. Its protein product is CASSRSKGSTDTQYF.

The chain carries TRBV19 and TRBJ2-7; D is unresolved. V lost 4 bases to trimming and J lost 5 bases, with 6 bases between them. Germline assignment: CDR1 LNHDA and CDR2 SQIVND (reference sequence). The length of the CDR3 is 11 residues. The CDR3 DNA is TGTGCCAGTAGTAACGTCCACGAGCAGTACTTC. This codes for CASSNVHEQYF.

The V call is TRBV6-6, the J call TRBJ1-2; D perhaps matches TRBD1 (6 bases). Germline V lookup: CDR1 MNHNY, CDR2 SVGAGI (reference sequence). CDR3 length: 12 amino acids. The germline V and J ends were trimmed by 5 bases and 8 bases, with 12 bases remaining between them. CDR3 sequence: CASSQGGWGYTF. The CDR3 coding sequence is TGTGCCAGCAGTCAAGGGGGATGGGGCTACACCTTC.

This rearrangement joins TRBV7-9 to TRBJ1-2, with 7 bases lining up with TRBD1. V lost 1 base, J lost 5 bases, and 10 bases stayed unmatched. The length of the CDR3 is 16 residues. Germline V gene sequence: CDR1 SEHNR, CDR2 FQNEAQ (reference sequence). This CDR3 is CASSLGGTELGYGYTF. Written as DNA, the CDR3 is TGTGCCAGCAGCTTAGGGGGGACAGAGCTTGGGTATGGCTACACCTTC.

The chain has TRBV5-4 and TRBJ2-3; 10 bases fit TRBD2. Germline V gene data show CDR1 as SGHNT and CDR2 as YYREEE (reference sequence). V was pared by 4 bases and J by 3 bases, with 11 bases of the junction left unmatched. This CDR3 has 17 residues. The CDR3 here is CASSPNSGTSETDTQYF. As DNA, the CDR3 is TGTGCCAGCAGCCCCAACTCCGGGACTAGCGAAACAGATACGCAGTATTTT.

CDR3 coding DNA: TGCGCCAGCAGCACACAGGGCACCGGGGAGCTGTTTTTT. Protein product: CASSTQGTGELFF. The J gene is TRBJ2-2, the V gene TRBV5-1; D is perhaps TRBD1 (6 bases). The germline gives CDR1 SGHRS, CDR2 YFSETQ. The CDR3 consists of 13 residues. Trimming stripped 4 bases from V and 4 bases from J, with 8 bases between.

The chain uses TRBV28 and TRBJ2-3; tentatively, D is TRBD1 or TRBD2 (6 bases each). V lost 6 bases and J lost 0, with 13 bases in between. CDR1 is MDHEN, CDR2 SYDVKM, per germline. This CDR3 is 15 amino acids long. CDR3 protein: CASRLRGASTDTQYF. The CDR3, as DNA: TGTGCCAGCAGATTAAGGGGGGCAAGCACAGATACGCAGTATTTT.

This chain joins TRBV5-4 and TRBJ2-3; D remains ambiguous. The CDR3 is 13 amino acids. V lost 3 bases and J lost 0, with 5 bases in between. Germline V gene lookup returns CDR1 SGHNT and CDR2 YYREEE (reference sequence). This CDR3 is CASSSESTDTQYF. The CDR3 DNA follows: TGTGCCAGCAGCTCAGAGAGCACAGATACGCAGTATTTT.

The chain employs TRBV6-2 or TRBV6-3 and TRBJ1-1, with D hard to call. Germline values: CDR1 MNHEY, CDR2 SVGEGT. The CDR3 extends over 13 amino acids. Deletions cut 5 bases from V and 1 base from J, with 8 bases between. For the CDR3, the DNA is TGTGCCAGCAGTCCTACACAGAACACTGAAGCTTTCTTT. Its translation: CASSPTQNTEAFF.

The V call is TRBV29-1, the J call TRBJ2-1; D is unresolved. V was shortened by 6 bases and J by 4 bases, with 7 bases between the two germline ends. Germline CDR1 and CDR2: SQVTM and ANQGSEA. This CDR3 is built from 11 residues. The CDR3 DNA reads TGCAGCGTGGAGCGTTACAATGAGCAGTTCTTC. It yields the protein CSVERYNEQFF.

This clonotype has a handful of counts. The CDR3 DNA reads as TGTGCCAGTAGTCCCGGGACAGCCTATGGCTACACCTTC. It encodes CASSPGTAYGYTF. This chain joins TRBV19 and TRBJ1-2; 7 bases match TRBD1. Germline V gene sequence: CDR1 LNHDA, CDR2 SQIVND (reference sequence). V lost 5 bases to trimming and J lost 4 bases; unmatched junction nucleotides: 4. This CDR3 spans 13 amino acids.

This chain joins TRBV7-2 and TRBJ2-5; 8 bases match TRBD2. The CDR3 contains 13 residues. Germline assignment: CDR1 SGHTA and CDR2 FQGNSA. V lost 8 bases to trimming and J lost 5 bases; unmatched junction nucleotides: 7. CDR3 nucleotides: TGTGCCAGCGGCGGGGGGATGGGGGAGACCCAGTACTTC. It is translated as CASGGGMGETQYF.

This rearrangement joins TRBV3-1 to TRBJ2-1; 7 bases fit TRBD2. CDR3 length equals 17 residues. CDR1 is LGHDT, CDR2 YNNKEL, per germline (reference sequence). V lost 1 base and J lost 7; bases outside the gene matches: 13. CDR3 nucleotides: TGTGCCAGCAGCCAAGTCTATCCAGCGGGATTCAGGAATGAGCAGTTCTTC. Its translation is CASSQVYPAGFRNEQFF.

J is TRBJ2-7 and V is TRBV28, with TRBD2 matching over 15 bases. CDR3 length: 15 residues. The germline CDR1 and CDR2 sequences are MDHEN and SYDVKM. With V trimmed by 6 bases and J by 6 bases, 6 bases remained unmatched. The CDR3 loop reads CASRAPGLAGGEQYF. Here the CDR3 DNA reads TGTGCCAGCAGGGCCCCGGGACTAGCGGGAGGCGAGCAGTACTTC.